This T cell receptor (beta chain) appears in the sequencing data of a study of cytomegalovirus exposure and HLA in healthy donors. Study results and caveats: Rare sequences made up most TCRs, while some public TCRs were found in many donors. High sensitivity and specificity were reportedly achieved when the classifier diagnosed cytomegalovirus status.

From germline, CDR1 is MNHEY and CDR2 SVGAGI. This CDR3 comprises 13 residues. The trim removed 0 bases at V and 8 bases at J, leaving 2 bases unmatched. Comment on this clone: What it binds is not known.

Donors were drawn from the 120-subject validation cohort, separate from the approximately 620-subject first cohort. Assay used: immunoSEQ multiplex PCR; TCRdb lists only in-frame clones, some missing. The table lists 200,000 to 250,000 clones, about nine tenths of them singletons, with 1.5% to 2% in the top ten. Sequenced material: PBMCs. The chain is built from TRBV6-5 and TRBJ1-1; TRBD1 aligns across 8 bases. The TCR was taken from a woman in her late teens or twenties in good health and CMV-seropositive. The CDR3 DNA follows: TGTGCCAGCAGTTACTCGACAGGGGCGGAAGCTTTCTTT. Encoded protein: CASSYSTGAEAFF.